These 18 T cell receptor beta chains were sequenced from one sample in a study of blood T cell repertoires in COVID-19 (dated by TCRdb to 2020 to 2021). The library was prepared using the immunoSEQ multiplex PCR assay. Drawn from immuneACCESS, this table holds only the in-frame rearrangements with V and J called that TCRdb kept. Clones are partly lost; checked studies trace under half to an unresolved V gene and leave the rest unexplained. The sample contains 200,000 to 300,000 clones, around 83% of them found a single time. The ten largest clonotypes hold approximately 1.5% of the sample. The material sequenced was peripheral blood. The receptors shown here come from a woman aged 40 to 55 who had recovered from COVID-19.

The chain is built from TRBV24-1 and TRBJ2-1, with 7 bases lining up with TRBD2. V trimming: 4 bases; J trimming: 1 base; junction bases outside the gene matches: 6. CDR1 KGHDR and CDR2 SFDVKD come from the germline V gene. The CDR3 sequence is 16 residues long. CDR3 DNA sequence: TGTGCCACCAGTGACCCTAGCGGAGCTTCCTACAATGAGCAGTTCTTC. It yields the protein CATSDPSGASYNEQFF.

CDR3: CASSLNRNTEAFF. CDR3 DNA: TGCGCCAGCAGCTTGAACAGGAACACTGAAGCTTTCTTT. The chain employs TRBV5-1 and TRBJ1-1; no definite D call. V lost 1 base to trimming and J lost 1 base, with 5 bases between them. The germline CDR1 and CDR2 sequences are SGHRS and YFSETQ. CDR3 size: 13 residues.

The genes are TRBV6-5 and TRBJ2-4; 8 bases fit TRBD1. V shed 4 bases and J 4 bases; nucleotides not matched to a gene: 6. Germline CDR1 and CDR2: MNHEY and SVGAGI. CDR3 length: 15 amino acids. The CDR3 sequence is CASSFLRDRKNIQYF. CDR3 bases: TGTGCCAGCAGTTTCCTCCGGGACAGGAAAAACATTCAGTACTTC.

The chain joins TRBV7-3 to TRBJ1-1, with D maybe TRBD1 (5 bases). The V end lost 5 bases, the J end lost 1 base, and 8 bases lay between the germline ends. CDR3 length: 13 residues. Germline CDR1 reads SGHTA; CDR2 reads FQGTGA. The CDR3 DNA reads as TGTGCCAGCAGCACCCAGGGGAACACTGAAGCTTTCTTT. It translates to CASSTQGNTEAFF.

The rearrangement joins TRBV5-6 to TRBJ1-2; possibly TRBD1 for D (6 bases). In germline, CDR1 is SGHDT, CDR2 YYEEEE. Trimming shortened V by 4 bases and J by 4 bases, and 11 bases separated the two germline ends. The CDR3 consists of 13 residues. This CDR3 is CASSTGTSYGYTF. CDR3 nucleotide sequence: TGTGCCAGCAGCACCGGGACATCCTATGGCTACACCTTC.

The genes are TRBV6-1 and TRBJ1-1; 7 bases map to TRBD1. With V trimmed by 1 base and J by 7 bases, 6 bases remained unmatched. Germline V gives CDR1 MNHNS, CDR2 SASEGT. The CDR3 is 14 residues long. The CDR3 is CASSEGPTGSEAFF. Written as DNA, the CDR3 is TGTGCCAGCAGTGAAGGACCGACAGGGAGTGAAGCTTTCTTT.

The chain is built from TRBV28 and TRBJ2-2; D is uncertain. Germline V gene data show CDR1 as MDHEN and CDR2 as SYDVKM. V lost 7 bases, J lost 0 bases, and 9 bases lay in between. This CDR3 comprises 14 residues. Here the CDR3 DNA reads TGTGCCAGCACAGTTTCAACGAACACCGGGGAGCTGTTTTTT. It specifies CASTVSTNTGELFF.

This clone has just one count. The chain carries TRBV5-4 and TRBJ2-1; TRBD2 might be the D (6 bases). The CDR3 sequence is 17 residues long. Trimming took off 7 bases at V and 1 base at J, with 21 bases between the two ends. The germline gives CDR1 SGHNT, CDR2 YYREEE (reference sequence). CDR3 loop: CASSDPTRLGSYNEQFF. In nucleotides, the CDR3 is TGTGCCAGCTCCGACCCGACCCGACTAGGTTCCTACAATGAGCAGTTCTTC.

The rearrangement uses TRBV29-1 and TRBJ2-5; TRBD1 might be the D (6 bases). This CDR3 contains 13 residues. Trimming shortened V by 1 base and J by 3 bases, and 9 bases separated the two germline ends. Germline V CDR1 and CDR2: SQVTM, ANQGSEA. The CDR3 sequence: CSVEARDKETQYF. The DNA of the CDR3 is TGCAGCGTTGAAGCCAGGGACAAAGAGACCCAGTACTTC.

V usage is TRBV4-1 and J usage is TRBJ1-1, with D uncertain. Per germline, CDR1 MGHRA and CDR2 YSYEKL. The CDR3 is made up of 15 amino acids. Trimming took off 0 bases at V and 1 base at J, with 9 bases between the two ends. The CDR3 spells CASSQDPAKNTEAFF. CDR3 coding DNA: TGCGCCAGCAGCCAAGATCCTGCGAAGAACACTGAAGCTTTCTTT.

CDR3 in DNA: TGTGCCAGCAGCTCAGGACTAGCGGGGGGTCCTGTGGCCTACAATGAGCAGTTCTTC. It encodes CASSSGLAGGPVAYNEQFF. V is TRBV3-1 (or the pseudogene TRBV3-2) and J is TRBJ2-1; TRBD2 matches at 14 bases. CDR1 is LGHDT, CDR2 YNNKEL, per germline (reference sequence). The V gene end was trimmed by 5 bases and the J gene end by 2 bases; junction bases not matched to a gene: 11. The CDR3 contains 19 residues.

J is TRBJ1-2 and V is TRBV7-2; D remains ambiguous. The length of the CDR3 is 15 residues. The V gene's germline CDR1 is SGHTA and CDR2 FQGNSA. Deletions cut 5 bases from V and 5 bases from J, with 18 bases between. The CDR3 coding sequence is TGTGCCAGCAGCCCCCGTTACCTACTCCCATATGGCTACACCTTC. Translation: CASSPRYLLPYGYTF.

The rearrangement links TRBV6-5 to TRBJ2-7; 8 bases align to TRBD1. The CDR3 loop spans 15 amino acids. Germline V gene data show CDR1 as MNHEY and CDR2 as SVGAGI. The trim removed 0 bases at V and 6 bases at J, leaving 7 bases unmatched. The CDR3 DNA reads TGTGCCAGCAGTTACTCTAGGACAGGGTTAGGCGAGCAGTACTTC. Its translation is CASSYSRTGLGEQYF.

For the CDR3, the DNA is TGTGCCAGCAGCCAACGAGGATCCAACACCGGGGAGCTGTTTTTT. Amino acid sequence: CASSQRGSNTGELFF. The V gene is TRBV5-4, the J gene TRBJ2-2; D not resolved. The CDR3 extends over 15 amino acids. V was cut by 4 bases and J by 2 bases, with 12 bases left in between. The germline CDR1 and CDR2 sequences are SGHNT and YYREEE (reference sequence). The full variable domain, completed using reference TRBV5-4 and TRBJ2-2, is ETGVTQSPTHLIKTRGQQVTLRCSSQSGHNTVSWYQQALGQGPQFIFQYYREEENGRGNFPPRFSGLQFPNYSSELNVNALELDDSALYLCASSQRGSNTGELFFGEGSRLTVL.

V and J are TRBV25-1 and TRBJ1-2; the D is unclear. This CDR3 has 13 amino acids. Per germline, CDR1 MGHDK and CDR2 SYGVNS. V lost 0 bases, J lost 5 bases, and 7 bases lay in between. Here the CDR3 reads CASSEYSGYGYTF. The DNA of the CDR3 is TGTGCCAGCAGTGAATATAGCGGATATGGCTACACCTTC.

The chain has TRBV24-1 and TRBJ2-7; 10 nucleotides agree with TRBD1. Germline V CDR1 and CDR2: KGHDR, SFDVKD. J gave up 3 bases and V 5 bases, and 6 bases lay outside the gene matches. There are 15 residues in the CDR3. The CDR3 DNA follows: TGTGCCACCAGTGCCCCGGGGGACAGGGGCTACGAGCAGTACTTC. Protein product: CATSAPGDRGYEQYF.

The chain carries TRBV21-1 and TRBJ2-7; TRBD2 is the table's D call and was not checked against the DNA. TRBV21-1 is marked as a pseudogene. This CDR3 region has 17 residues. The CDR3 sequence is CASSKGCGNLSSYEQYF. The CDR3 nucleotides read TGTGCCAGCAGCAAAGGGTGCGGCAACCTAAGCTCCTACGAGCAGTACTTC.

This clone was counted at least ten times. The chain joins TRBV10-3 to TRBJ1-5; D is possibly TRBD1 (5 bases). The CDR3 runs 15 residues. Deletions cut 3 bases from V and 3 bases from J, with 12 bases between. Germline values: CDR1 ENHRY, CDR2 SYGVKD. CDR3 nucleotides: TGTGCCATCAGTGACCCAGGGAACAACAATCAGCCCCAGCATTTT. The encoded protein is CAISDPGNNNQPQHF.